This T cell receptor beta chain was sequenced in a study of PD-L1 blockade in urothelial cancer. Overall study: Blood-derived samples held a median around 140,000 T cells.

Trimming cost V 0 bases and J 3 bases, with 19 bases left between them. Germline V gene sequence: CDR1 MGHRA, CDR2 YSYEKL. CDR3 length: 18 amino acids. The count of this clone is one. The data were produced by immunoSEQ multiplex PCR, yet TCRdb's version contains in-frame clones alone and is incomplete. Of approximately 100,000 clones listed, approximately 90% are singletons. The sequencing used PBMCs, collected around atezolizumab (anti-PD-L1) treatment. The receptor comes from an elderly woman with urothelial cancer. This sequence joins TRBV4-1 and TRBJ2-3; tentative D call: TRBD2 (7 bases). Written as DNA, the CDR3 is TGCGCCAGCAGCCAAGAATCTGGGGGGGCCGGTGTAACAGATACGCAGTATTTT. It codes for CASSQESGGAGVTDTQYF.